These T cell receptor beta chains were read from a single sample in a study of cytomegalovirus exposure and HLA in healthy donors. TCRdb keeps only in-frame clones here, not all; method: immunoSEQ multiplex PCR. The profile covers 200,000 or so clones, with around 64% appearing a single time and about 2.5% taken by the ten largest. The material sequenced was PBMCs. The source is a man aged 40-49 years in good health and CMV-seropositive. The CDR3 runs from the conserved cysteine through the conserved F or W.

v_call	j_call	cdr3_aa
TRBV2	TRBJ1-3	CASKADRSGNTIYF
TRBV7-9	TRBJ2-1	CASSEQPQSDNEQFF
TRBV5-6	TRBJ2-7	CASSLLGQGYEQYF
TRBV4-1	TRBJ1-6	CASTPGRGQGPYNSPLHF
TRBV19	TRBJ1-3	CASSTHDRGPGNTIYF
TRBV11-3	TRBJ2-2	CASSLVLAGPATGELFF
TRBV2	TRBJ2-2	CASSSTSGEVNTGELFF
TRBV28	TRBJ1-1	CASSYLDSGNTEAFF
TRBV11-3	TRBJ1-6	CASSKEGGNSPLHF
TRBV7-2	TRBJ1-2	CASSLAWGGQGKDGYTF